This is a list of T cell receptor beta chains from one sample in a study of T cells after yellow fever vaccination. TCRdb used MiXCR to reprocess the 5' RACE reads, holding one entry per CDR3 protein. The sample lists just under 600,000 distinct CDR3 sequences, roughly 13% occurring once. The sequencing used PBMCs, collected on the day of the yellow fever booster vaccination. These receptors were collected from a man younger than 40 who received the YFV17D yellow fever vaccine. Each CDR3 is given with its conserved first and last residue. The D gene is left open where the match is weak. Size values are once, few and many counts, or a class for expanded clones, and some rows have none.

D gene: .
clone size: .
V gene: TRBV20-1
J gene: TRBJ2-2
CDR3 protein: CSARGLEPDLNTGELFF
CDR3 DNA: TGCAGTGCTAGAGGCTTAGAGCCGGACCTGAACACCGGGGAGCTGTTTTTT

D gene: TRBD2
clone size: .
V gene: TRBV4-3
J gene: TRBJ2-5
CDR3 protein: CASSQKTSGRRSLETQYF
CDR3 DNA: TGCGCCAGCAGCCAAAAGACTAGCGGCCGGAGATCTCTGGAGACCCAGTACTTC

D gene: TRBD1
clone size: .
V gene: TRBV20-1
J gene: TRBJ2-2
CDR3 protein: CSARDSSSTGELFF
CDR3 DNA: TGCAGTGCCCGGGACAGCTCGAGCACCGGGGAGCTGTTTTTT

D gene: .
clone size: many
V gene: TRBV12-3/TRBV12-4
J gene: TRBJ2-1
CDR3 protein: CASSPPQASSHPDYEQFF
CDR3 DNA: TGTGCCAGCAGTCCTCCTCAGGCTAGTTCGCACCCGGACTATGAGCAGTTCTTC

D gene: .
clone size: few
V gene: TRBV5-1
J gene: TRBJ1-6
CDR3 protein: CASSPGLNSSPLHF
CDR3 DNA: TGCGCCAGCAGCCCTGGACTGAACTCTTCACCCCTCCACTTT

D gene: TRBD2
clone size: few
V gene: TRBV5-4
J gene: TRBJ2-7
CDR3 protein: CASSLGSSGSRSYEQYF
CDR3 DNA: TGTGCCAGCAGCTTGGGGTCTAGCGGGAGTAGGTCCTACGAGCAGTACTTC

D gene: TRBD2
clone size: .
V gene: TRBV7-9
J gene: TRBJ2-3
CDR3 protein: CASSRLKFSGSIDTQYF
CDR3 DNA: TGTGCCAGCAGCCGCTTGAAATTTAGCGGGTCCATAGATACGCAGTATTTT

D gene: .
clone size: .
V gene: TRBV20-1
J gene: TRBJ1-1
CDR3 protein: CSARWLVDRGEAFF
CDR3 DNA: TGCAGTGCTAGATGGCTTGTCGATAGGGGTGAAGCTTTCTTT

D gene: TRBD2
clone size: few
V gene: TRBV18
J gene: TRBJ2-1
CDR3 protein: CASSPLAENNEQFF
CDR3 DNA: TGTGCCAGCTCACCGCTAGCGGAGAACAATGAGCAGTTCTTC

D gene: .
clone size: few
V gene: TRBV7-9
J gene: TRBJ2-5
CDR3 protein: CASSLMAGLETQYF
CDR3 DNA: TGTGCCAGCAGCTTAATGGCAGGCCTAGAGACCCAGTACTTC

D gene: .
clone size: once
V gene: TRBV11-2
J gene: TRBJ2-5
CDR3 protein: CASSPNPGRETQYF
CDR3 DNA: TGTGCCAGCAGCCCTAATCCCGGTCGAGAGACCCAGTACTTC

D gene: TRBD2
clone size: few
V gene: TRBV7-2
J gene: TRBJ2-3
CDR3 protein: CASSPRTSGTRDTQYF
CDR3 DNA: TGTGCCAGCAGCCCAAGGACTAGCGGGACTAGAGATACGCAGTATTTT

D gene: .
clone size: few
V gene: TRBV10-3
J gene: TRBJ2-7
CDR3 protein: CAIQGSYEQYF
CDR3 DNA: TGTGCCATCCAGGGAAGCTACGAGCAGTACTTC

D gene: TRBD2
clone size: few
V gene: TRBV5-5
J gene: TRBJ2-2
CDR3 protein: CASSLDPHTSAGELFF
CDR3 DNA: TGTGCCAGCAGCTTGGATCCGCACACTAGCGCCGGGGAGCTGTTTTTT

D gene: .
clone size: .
V gene: TRBV3-1
J gene: TRBJ2-5
CDR3 protein: CASSQGSTQYF
CDR3 DNA: TGTGCCAGCAGCCAAGGCTCGACCCAGTACTTC

D gene: TRBD2
clone size: few
V gene: TRBV5-1
J gene: TRBJ2-1
CDR3 protein: CASSREGLAGGAYNEQFF
CDR3 DNA: TGCGCCAGCAGCCGGGAGGGACTAGCGGGAGGGGCCTACAATGAGCAGTTCTTC

D gene: TRBD2
clone size: .
V gene: TRBV3-1
J gene: TRBJ2-2
CDR3 protein: CASSSGLATGELFF
CDR3 DNA: TGTGCCAGCAGCTCAGGACTAGCGACCGGGGAGCTGTTTTTT

D gene: TRBD2
clone size: few
V gene: TRBV7-8
J gene: TRBJ2-1
CDR3 protein: CASSLALWREGHHNEQFF
CDR3 DNA: TGTGCCAGCAGCTTAGCGCTCTGGCGGGAGGGCCACCACAATGAGCAGTTCTTC

D gene: .
clone size: .
V gene: TRBV10-3
J gene: TRBJ1-2
CDR3 protein: CAISGQNPGDYGYTF
CDR3 DNA: TGTGCCATCAGTGGTCAGAACCCGGGCGACTATGGCTACACCTTC

D gene: TRBD1
clone size: few
V gene: TRBV7-2
J gene: TRBJ1-2
CDR3 protein: CASSFRGGPNYGYTF
CDR3 DNA: TGTGCCAGCAGCTTCAGGGGGGGACCTAACTATGGCTACACCTTC

D gene: .
clone size: .
V gene: TRBV4-3
J gene: TRBJ1-3
CDR3 protein: CASSPALGGNTIYF
CDR3 DNA: TGCGCCAGCAGCCCCGCGTTAGGTGGAAACACCATATATTTT

D gene: TRBD1
clone size: few
V gene: TRBV24-1
J gene: TRBJ2-5
CDR3 protein: CATSDSPGQGARETQYF
CDR3 DNA: TGTGCCACCAGTGATTCTCCGGGACAGGGGGCTAGAGAGACCCAGTACTTC

D gene: .
clone size: .
V gene: TRBV29-1
J gene: TRBJ2-7
CDR3 protein: CSVLAITRNEQYF
CDR3 DNA: TGCAGCGTTCTCGCCATCACTAGGAACGAGCAGTACTTC

D gene: TRBD2
clone size: .
V gene: TRBV20-1
J gene: TRBJ2-1
CDR3 protein: CSAGSGLADNEQFF
CDR3 DNA: TGCAGTGCTGGATCGGGACTAGCGGACAATGAGCAGTTCTTC

D gene: TRBD2
clone size: .
V gene: TRBV11-2
J gene: TRBJ2-1
CDR3 protein: CASSQKGVAGVPRNEQFF
CDR3 DNA: TGTGCCAGCAGCCAGAAAGGGGTAGCGGGAGTCCCCAGAAATGAGCAGTTCTTC

D gene: TRBD2
clone size: many
V gene: TRBV29-1
J gene: TRBJ2-1
CDR3 protein: CSVPSSLILAGGSYNEQFF
CDR3 DNA: TGCAGCGTCCCGAGCAGTCTAATACTAGCGGGAGGATCCTACAATGAGCAGTTCTTC

D gene: .
clone size: many
V gene: TRBV6-6
J gene: TRBJ2-7
CDR3 protein: CASADGSYEQYF
CDR3 DNA: TGTGCCAGCGCCGACGGTTCCTACGAGCAGTACTTC

D gene: .
clone size: few
V gene: TRBV20-1
J gene: TRBJ2-7
CDR3 protein: CSAPDSATYEQYF
CDR3 DNA: TGCAGTGCTCCGGACAGTGCAACCTACGAGCAGTACTTC

D gene: .
clone size: few
V gene: TRBV20-1
J gene: TRBJ2-5
CDR3 protein: CSAMERGRIKTQYF
CDR3 DNA: TGCAGTGCTATGGAGAGGGGGAGGATTAAGACCCAGTACTTC

D gene: .
clone size: .
V gene: TRBV20-1
J gene: TRBJ2-4
CDR3 protein: CSARDRAVNIQYF
CDR3 DNA: TGCAGTGCTAGAGATCGGGCAGTAAACATTCAGTACTTC

D gene: TRBD2
clone size: few
V gene: TRBV18
J gene: TRBJ2-3
CDR3 protein: CASSPQGLAATDTQYF
CDR3 DNA: TGTGCCAGCTCACCTCAGGGACTAGCGGCCACAGATACGCAGTATTTT

D gene: TRBD1
clone size: few
V gene: TRBV20-1
J gene: TRBJ1-4
CDR3 protein: CSASDRGRVEKLFF
CDR3 DNA: TGCAGTGCTAGCGACAGGGGGCGAGTTGAAAAACTGTTTTTT

D gene: TRBD1
clone size: many
V gene: TRBV6-5
J gene: TRBJ1-4
CDR3 protein: CASSSGQGASKLFF
CDR3 DNA: TGTGCCAGCAGTTCCGGACAGGGGGCCTCAAAACTGTTTTTT

D gene: .
clone size: few
V gene: TRBV2
J gene: TRBJ2-2
CDR3 protein: CASSETGDDTGELFF
CDR3 DNA: TGTGCCAGCAGTGAAACGGGAGATGACACCGGGGAGCTGTTTTTT

D gene: .
clone size: .
V gene: TRBV11-2
J gene: TRBJ2-3
CDR3 protein: CASSLDPLGTDTQYF
CDR3 DNA: TGTGCCAGCAGCTTAGACCCTCTCGGCACAGATACGCAGTATTTT

D gene: TRBD1
clone size: .
V gene: TRBV20-1
J gene: TRBJ1-2
CDR3 protein: CSATTGVGYTF
CDR3 DNA: TGCAGTGCTACTACAGGGGTAGGCTACACCTTC

D gene: TRBD2
clone size: many
V gene: TRBV7-4
J gene: TRBJ2-7
CDR3 protein: CASSSPGLAESYEQYF
CDR3 DNA: TGTGCCAGCAGCTCACCGGGACTAGCGGAAAGCTACGAGCAGTACTTC

D gene: .
clone size: .
V gene: TRBV4-2
J gene: TRBJ2-2
CDR3 protein: CASSRTGLGEAPIGELFF
CDR3 DNA: TGTGCCAGCAGCCGGACAGGATTGGGGGAGGCCCCTATCGGGGAGCTGTTTTTT

D gene: .
clone size: few
V gene: TRBV6-6
J gene: TRBJ2-7
CDR3 protein: CASTQSANGEQYF
CDR3 DNA: TGTGCCAGCACCCAAAGCGCAAATGGCGAGCAGTACTTC

D gene: TRBD2
clone size: few
V gene: TRBV9
J gene: TRBJ2-1
CDR3 protein: CASSVVGGSAYNEQFF
CDR3 DNA: TGTGCCAGCAGCGTAGTGGGCGGGAGCGCCTACAATGAGCAGTTCTTC

D gene: TRBD2
clone size: .
V gene: TRBV3-1
J gene: TRBJ2-7
CDR3 protein: CASSQGISGNYEQYF
CDR3 DNA: TGTGCCAGCAGCCAAGGCATCAGCGGGAATTACGAGCAGTACTTC

D gene: .
clone size: .
V gene: TRBV19
J gene: TRBJ2-1
CDR3 protein: CASSTPKGLNHEQFF
CDR3 DNA: TGTGCCAGTAGTACCCCGAAGGGGCTTAACCATGAGCAGTTCTTC

D gene: TRBD1
clone size: few
V gene: TRBV18
J gene: TRBJ2-1
CDR3 protein: CASSLQGGRRLYNEQFF
CDR3 DNA: TGTGCCAGCTCCCTCCAAGGGGGCCGGAGGCTCTACAATGAGCAGTTCTTC

D gene: .
clone size: .
V gene: TRBV24-1
J gene: TRBJ2-1
CDR3 protein: CATSDTQGRETGNEQFF
CDR3 DNA: TGTGCCACCAGTGATACCCAGGGGCGGGAGACTGGCAATGAGCAGTTCTTC

D gene: .
clone size: few
V gene: TRBV24-1
J gene: TRBJ2-5
CDR3 protein: CATSDSQETQYF
CDR3 DNA: TGTGCCACTTCGGACAGCCAAGAGACCCAGTACTTC

D gene: .
clone size: .
V gene: TRBV15
J gene: TRBJ2-5
CDR3 protein: CATGGRETQYF
CDR3 DNA: TGTGCCACCGGGGGTCGAGAGACCCAGTACTTC

D gene: .
clone size: .
V gene: TRBV7-6
J gene: TRBJ2-5
CDR3 protein: CASRSPLQDSGRETQYF
CDR3 DNA: TGTGCCAGCAGATCCCCTCTTCAGGACTCAGGTCGAGAGACCCAGTACTTC

D gene: TRBD2
clone size: many
V gene: TRBV5-1
J gene: TRBJ2-1
CDR3 protein: CASTGGSSYNEQFF
CDR3 DNA: TGCGCCAGCACGGGCGGGAGCTCCTACAATGAGCAGTTCTTC

D gene: TRBD1
clone size: .
V gene: TRBV19
J gene: TRBJ2-7
CDR3 protein: CASTPRDRAYEQYF
CDR3 DNA: TGTGCCAGTACTCCTAGGGACAGAGCTTACGAGCAGTACTTC

D gene: .
clone size: .
V gene: TRBV29-1
J gene: TRBJ2-7
CDR3 protein: CSVEGMTYEQYF
CDR3 DNA: TGCAGCGTGGAGGGAATGACCTACGAGCAGTACTTC

D gene: .
clone size: few
V gene: TRBV15
J gene: TRBJ2-2
CDR3 protein: CATSRGDSYTGELFF
CDR3 DNA: TGTGCCACCAGCAGAGGCGACTCTTACACCGGGGAGCTGTTTTTT

D gene: .
clone size: few
V gene: TRBV10-1
J gene: TRBJ1-6
CDR3 protein: CASSAGINSPLHF
CDR3 DNA: TGCGCCAGCTCTGCGGGGATTAATTCACCCCTCCACTTT

D gene: .
clone size: few
V gene: TRBV7-2
J gene: TRBJ2-5
CDR3 protein: CASSLGRGGKTQYF
CDR3 DNA: TGTGCCAGCAGCTTGGGCAGGGGTGGAAAGACCCAGTACTTC